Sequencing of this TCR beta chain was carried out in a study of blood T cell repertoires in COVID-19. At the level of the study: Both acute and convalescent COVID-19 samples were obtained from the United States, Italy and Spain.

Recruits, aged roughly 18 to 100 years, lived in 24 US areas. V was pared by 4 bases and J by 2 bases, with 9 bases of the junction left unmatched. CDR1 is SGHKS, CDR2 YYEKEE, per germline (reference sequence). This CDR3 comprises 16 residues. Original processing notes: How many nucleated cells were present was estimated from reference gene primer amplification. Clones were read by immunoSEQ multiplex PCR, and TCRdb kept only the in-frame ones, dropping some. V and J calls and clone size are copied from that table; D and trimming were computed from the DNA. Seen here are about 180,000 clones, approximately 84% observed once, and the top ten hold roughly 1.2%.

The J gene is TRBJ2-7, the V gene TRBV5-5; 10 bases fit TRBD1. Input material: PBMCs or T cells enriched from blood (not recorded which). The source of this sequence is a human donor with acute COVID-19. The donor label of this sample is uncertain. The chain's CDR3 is CASSLRGGQGTYEQYF. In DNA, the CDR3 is TGTGCCAGCAGCCTACGGGGGGGACAGGGGACCTACGAGCAGTACTTC.